Shown below are 27 T cell receptor beta chains from a single sample sequenced in a study of T cells in Graves' hyperthyroidism and ophthalmopathy (dated by TCRdb to between 2018 and 2020). Receptors were amplified or captured by multiplex PCR. Sequencing used an Illumina HiSeq 2000. Amplification of TCR beta CDR3 regions was carried out from RNA transcripts. A first-round RT-PCR of the TCR CDR3 used the HTBI primer set with the Qiagen OneStep RT-PCR kit. TCRdb reanalyzed the raw reads on its own, using fastp at Q25 for trimming and MiXCR for clone calling, and kept in-frame beta chains. All rows with the same CDR3 protein become a single entry with the most common DNA and genes. The sample table records hundreds of thousands of distinct CDR3 sequences; roughly 21% of these occur just once. The leading ten clones occupy over 45% of the sample. Material: blood. The receptors originated from a middle-aged man with Graves' ophthalmopathy.

This clonotype showed up many times. This chain joins TRBV2 and TRBJ2-3; possibly TRBD2 for D (6 bases). Germline values: CDR1 SNHLY, CDR2 FYNNEI. V was clipped by 7 bases and J by 2 bases, with 10 bases between them. This CDR3 has 13 residues. As DNA, the CDR3 is TGTGCCAGCAATAGCGGACCCACAGATACGCAGTATTTT. The encoded protein is CASNSGPTDTQYF.

The V call is TRBV15, the J call TRBJ1-3; unclear D gene. V lost 0 bases and J lost 4, with 10 bases in between. The length of the CDR3 is 15 residues. The V gene's germline CDR1 is LNHNV and CDR2 YYDKDF (reference sequence). The CDR3 loop reads CATSRDGTIGNTIYF. CDR3 nucleotide sequence: TGTGCCACCAGCAGAGATGGCACCATCGGAAACACCATATATTTT.

In the case of this clonotype: A much larger clone lies one base from this, so it may be a read error. The rearrangement joins TRBV4-2 to TRBJ2-7, with 7 bases fitting TRBD1. The CDR3 runs 12 residues. With V trimmed by 5 bases and J by 6 bases, 4 bases remained unmatched. From germline, CDR1 is LGHNA and CDR2 YNFKEQ. DNA of the CDR3: TGTGCCAGCAGCTTCGGGACAGCCGAGCAGTACTTC. Its protein is CASSFGTAEQYF.

This clonotype was seen a handful of times. The J gene is TRBJ1-2, the V gene TRBV7-2, with D unresolved. Germline CDR1 SGHTA, CDR2 FQGNSA. V lost 4 bases and J 4 bases, leaving 16 bases between the germline ends. The CDR3 runs to 15 residues. The CDR3 coding sequence is TGTGCCAGCAGCTCAAAAAACCGAGGGATCTATGGCTACACCTTC. Its protein is CASSSKNRGIYGYTF.

This clonotype has ten or more counts. The chain uses TRBV10-3 and TRBJ1-1, with D unclear. The V and J ends lost 6 bases and 0 bases respectively, with 11 bases between them. The germline CDR1 and CDR2 sequences are ENHRY and SYGVKD. The CDR3 spans 14 residues. This chain's CDR3 is CAISQTVMNTEAFF. The CDR3 DNA is TGTGCCATCAGCCAAACCGTAATGAACACTGAAGCTTTCTTT.

At least ten counts were recorded for this clonotype. This rearrangement joins TRBV7-9 to TRBJ1-4; a possible D gene is TRBD1 (5 bases). V lost 5 bases and J 8 bases, leaving 18 bases between the germline ends. This CDR3 is 15 amino acids long. Germline lookup yields CDR1 SEHNR and CDR2 FQNEAQ (reference sequence). CDR3 bases: TGTGCCAGCAGCCCCGGGACGGGGAGAGAGGAAAAACTGTTTTTT. It yields the protein CASSPGTGREEKLFF.

This clonotype was counted at least ten times. The genes are TRBV28 and TRBJ2-6, with 12 bases lining up with TRBD1. Germline V gene data show CDR1 as MDHEN and CDR2 as SYDVKM. The CDR3 loop spans 18 amino acids. V shed 5 bases and J 0 bases; nucleotides not matched to a gene: 5. The CDR3 DNA reads TGTGCCAGCAGTCCCGGGACAGGGGGCCGCTCTGGGGCCAACGTCCTGACTTTC. This encodes CASSPGTGGRSGANVLTF.

V usage is TRBV3-1 and J usage is TRBJ2-7, with D possibly matching TRBD1 (6 bases). Germline V gene data show CDR1 as LGHDT and CDR2 as YNNKEL (reference sequence). Deletions cut 1 base from V and 2 bases from J, with 12 bases between. This CDR3 spans 15 amino acids. The CDR3 nucleotides read TGTGCCAGCAGCCAAGGGCAGGGGTTTCCCTACGAGCAGTACTTC. It translates to CASSQGQGFPYEQYF.

This clonotype was seen repeatedly, ten times or more. V is TRBV20-1 and J is TRBJ1-5, with unresolved D. CDR1 is DFQATT and CDR2 is SNEGSKA in the germline V gene (reference sequence). V lost 7 bases, J lost 0 bases, and 10 bases lay in between. This CDR3 has 13 residues. This chain's CDR3 is CSVKRDSNQPQHF. The CDR3 DNA reads TGCAGTGTTAAGAGGGATAGCAATCAGCCCCAGCATTTT.

The V call is TRBV18, the J call TRBJ2-7, with 7 bases fitting TRBD1. CDR1 is KGHSH and CDR2 is LQKENI in the germline V gene. V shed 3 bases and J 3 bases; nucleotides not matched to a gene: 5. The CDR3 is made up of 14 amino acids. The CDR3: CASSPVGTDYEQYF. CDR3 nucleotide sequence: TGTGCCAGCTCACCGGTAGGGACAGACTACGAGCAGTACTTC.

This clonotype occurred many times. The J gene is TRBJ1-2, the V gene TRBV10-3; D ambiguous. The germline CDR1 and CDR2 sequences are ENHRY and SYGVKD. CDR3 size: 13 residues. V lost 0 bases and J 8 bases, leaving 10 bases between the germline ends. CDR3 bases: TGTGCCATCAGTGAGTCGCCCCGTGGGGGCTACACCTTC. Amino acids: CAISESPRGGYTF.

This clonotype came up many times. The chain recombines TRBV11-2 with TRBJ2-1, with D perhaps TRBD1 (7 bases). The CDR3 totals 15 residues. From germline, CDR1 is SGHAT and CDR2 FQNNGV. V was clipped by 3 bases and J by 9 bases, with 18 bases between them. Here the CDR3 reads CASSFDGWQGGEQFF. The CDR3 bases are TGTGCCAGCAGCTTTGATGGCTGGCAGGGGGGTGAGCAGTTCTTC.

This clonotype has ten or more counts. The V and J genes are TRBV30 and TRBJ1-5; D gene unclear. Germline CDR1 GTSNPN, CDR2 SVGIG (reference sequence). The CDR3 spans 13 residues. Trimming removed 2 bases from V and 5 bases from J, with 10 bases in between. This CDR3 is CAWSREGHQPQHF. DNA for the CDR3: TGTGCCTGGAGTCGGGAAGGGCATCAGCCCCAGCATTTT.

Only a few counts were recorded for this clonotype. The chain recombines TRBV9 with TRBJ1-5; D remains ambiguous. V lost 3 bases to trimming and J lost 3 bases, with 13 bases between them. CDR1 and CDR2 from the germline V gene are SGDLS and YYNGEE. CDR3 length: 15 residues. The DNA for the CDR3 is TGTGCCAGCAGCGCCGCGGGCCTGATCAATCAGCCCCAGCATTTT. Translated, it gives CASSAAGLINQPQHF.

On this clonotype: A much larger clone sits a single nucleotide away, making a read error possible. V gene TRBV6-2 or TRBV6-3 combines with J gene TRBJ1-5, with a tentative D call TRBD1 (5 bases). This CDR3 is 15 amino acids long. V gave up 4 bases and J gave up 7 bases, with 17 bases separating them. Germline CDR1 is MNHEY and CDR2 is SVGEGT. In nucleotides, the CDR3 is TGTGCCAGCAGTTTAAGGCGGGGGGTGGGCCAGCCCCAGCATTTT. Amino acids: CASSLRRGVGQPQHF.

This clonotype was seen repeatedly, ten times or more. The chain combines TRBV7-8 with TRBJ2-1; 9 nucleotides match TRBD2. The CDR3 length is 16 residues. Germline lookup yields CDR1 SGHVS and CDR2 FQNEAQ. V dropped 1 base and J dropped 5; count of bases not matched to a gene: 6. CDR3 residues: CASSLVLAGENNEQFF. The CDR3 DNA sequence: TGTGCCAGCAGCTTAGTCTTAGCGGGAGAGAACAATGAGCAGTTCTTC.

The J gene is TRBJ1-1, the V gene TRBV4-1; D unresolved. The length of the CDR3 is 15 residues. Germline V gives CDR1 MGHRA, CDR2 YSYEKL. Trimming cost V 0 bases and J 6 bases, with 14 bases left between them. The CDR3 here is CASSQEAAWEPEAFF. CDR3 bases: TGCGCCAGCAGCCAAGAAGCTGCGTGGGAGCCTGAAGCTTTCTTT.

The chain is built from TRBV7-9 and TRBJ1-3, with D maybe TRBD1 (5 bases). V dropped 4 bases and J dropped 4 bases, with 11 bases sitting between them. In germline, CDR1 is SEHNR, CDR2 FQNEAQ (reference sequence). This CDR3 has 14 amino acids. CDR3 DNA sequence: TGTGCCAGCAGCTCAGCAGGGAGGGGAAACACCATATATTTT. Protein product: CASSSAGRGNTIYF.

This clonotype was seen once. The gene calls are TRBV19 and TRBJ2-3; D might be TRBD1 (5 bases). There are 13 residues in the CDR3. In germline, CDR1 is LNHDA, CDR2 SQIVND (reference sequence). Trimming removed 6 bases from V and 2 bases from J, with 9 bases in between. The CDR3 spells CASSWTHTDTQYF. The CDR3 coding sequence is TGTGCCAGTAGCTGGACACACACAGATACGCAGTATTTT. Supplemented by reference TRBV19 and TRBJ2-3, the full variable domain reads DGGITQSPKYLFRKEGQNVTLSCEQNLNHDAMYWYRQDPGQGLRLIYYSQIVNDFQKGDIAEGYSVSREKKESFPLTVTSAQKNPTAFYLCASSWTHTDTQYFGPGTRLTVL.

The rearrangement uses TRBV6-5 and TRBJ2-3, with 7 positions matching TRBD2. The CDR3 is 16 residues long. Germline V lookup: CDR1 MNHEY, CDR2 SVGAGI. V lost 0 bases to trimming and J lost 8 bases; unmatched junction nucleotides: 11. The CDR3 loop is CASSYSSGGRGATQYF. CDR3 coding DNA: TGTGCCAGCAGTTACTCGAGTGGCGGGAGAGGGGCTACGCAGTATTTT.

This chain joins TRBV9 and TRBJ1-2; 10 nucleotides match TRBD1. Germline V gene data show CDR1 as SGDLS and CDR2 as YYNGEE. CDR3 size: 16 residues. V lost 4 bases to trimming and J lost 6 bases; unmatched junction nucleotides: 12. Here the CDR3 reads CASSLQAWDRGHGYTF. In DNA form, the CDR3 reads TGTGCCAGCAGCCTCCAGGCTTGGGACAGGGGTCATGGCTACACCTTC.

The chain couples TRBV10-3 to TRBJ1-1; D not resolved. Germline V gene sequence: CDR1 ENHRY, CDR2 SYGVKD. Between the trimmed V and J ends, which lost 5 bases and 0 bases, there was a span of 7 bases. The length of the CDR3 is 13 residues. CDR3 coding DNA: TGTGCCATCAGTTTGCGGGTGAACACTGAAGCTTTCTTT. This encodes CAISLRVNTEAFF.

This clonotype showed up just a few times. The chain has TRBV7-9 and TRBJ1-2; tentatively, D is TRBD1 (5 bases). The CDR3 has 13 residues. V was clipped by 1 base and J by 5 bases, with 8 bases between them. Germline V gene sequence: CDR1 SEHNR, CDR2 FQNEAQ (reference sequence). The CDR3 DNA follows: TGTGCCAGCAGCTTAGAAGGGGAGTATGGCTACACCTTC. Translated, it gives CASSLEGEYGYTF.

The genes are TRBV20-1 and TRBJ2-7, with TRBD2 matching 9 bases. Unmatched junction bases numbered 6, after V lost 5 bases and J lost 4 bases. Germline CDR1 is DFQATT and CDR2 is SNEGSKA (reference sequence). CDR3 size: 13 residues. Here the CDR3 reads CSADVTSGYEQYF. CDR3 DNA: TGCAGTGCTGATGTGACTAGCGGATACGAGCAGTACTTC.

This clonotype was recorded once. One end of the junction varies from germline; a read error may be responsible. V is TRBV20-1 and J is TRBJ1-5, with D possibly TRBD1 on 5 matching bases. CDR3 length equals 12 residues. Germline loops: CDR1 DFQATT, CDR2 SNEGSKA (reference sequence). The CDR3 sequence is CSAKQGEQPRHF. In DNA form, the CDR3 reads TGCAGTGCTAAACAAGGGGAGCAGCCCCGGCATTTT.

This clonotype was detected only a few times. The genes are TRBV13 and TRBJ2-7; the D gene is possibly TRBD1 (6 bases). This CDR3 is built from 15 residues. The V and J ends lost 6 bases and 0 bases respectively, with 15 bases between them. The V gene's germline CDR1 is PRHDT and CDR2 FYEKMQ (reference sequence). In nucleotides, the CDR3 is TGTGCCAGCAGAGATGGGGACATTGGCTCCTACGAGCAGTACTTC. It specifies CASRDGDIGSYEQYF.

The chain is built from TRBV20-1 and TRBJ2-3; 8 bases align to TRBD2. Germline V gene sequence: CDR1 DFQATT, CDR2 SNEGSKA (reference sequence). The CDR3 covers 15 residues. The V segment lost 4 bases and the J segment 5 bases; nucleotides outside the gene matches: 11. This CDR3 is CSATTRRGVGDTQYF. In nucleotides, the CDR3 is TGCAGTGCTACGACGCGGCGGGGGGTGGGAGATACGCAGTATTTT.